Listed below are T cell receptor beta chains from one sample, sequenced in a study of T cell responses to AZD1222 COVID-19 vaccine. Sequencing was performed with immunoSEQ multiplex PCR; in TCRdb, only in-frame clones are kept and a portion is missing. The data hold about 120,000 clones, with about 90% observed a single time. The source was peripheral blood, collected on day 0 of AZD1222 vaccination. The receptor set was obtained from an adult in good health. Each CDR3 is given with its conserved first and last residue. Each record gives: V gene, J gene, CDR3 protein.

v_call: TRBV6-5; j_call: TRBJ1-1; cdr3_aa: CASRSGNTEAFF
v_call: TRBV5-4; j_call: TRBJ2-3; cdr3_aa: CASSLVLAGGSDTQYF
v_call: TRBV20-1; j_call: TRBJ2-3; cdr3_aa: CSASVPVWDRGPYTQYF
v_call: TRBV29-1; j_call: TRBJ2-7; cdr3_aa: CSVAGTILYEQYF
v_call: TRBV24-1; j_call: TRBJ2-2; cdr3_aa: CATSFRGELFF
v_call: TRBV4-2; j_call: TRBJ2-4; cdr3_aa: CASSQGSIQYF
v_call: TRBV19; j_call: TRBJ1-2; cdr3_aa: CASSTENGGYGYTF
v_call: TRBV7-2; j_call: TRBJ2-2; cdr3_aa: CASSLIGSGRLTGELFF
v_call: TRBV12-3/TRBV12-4; j_call: TRBJ1-2; cdr3_aa: CASSLGRSYGYTF
v_call: TRBV2; j_call: TRBJ2-7; cdr3_aa: CASTGTGIEQYF
v_call: TRBV7-2; j_call: TRBJ1-3; cdr3_aa: CASSRSGGAGNTIYF
v_call: TRBV18; j_call: TRBJ2-1; cdr3_aa: CASSSRDRVYNEQFF
v_call: TRBV9; j_call: TRBJ1-6; cdr3_aa: CASSVNMGNSPLHF
v_call: TRBV9; j_call: TRBJ1-1; cdr3_aa: CASSAYLGTEAFF
v_call: TRBV19; j_call: TRBJ1-1; cdr3_aa: CASTSEGTGMLKAFF
v_call: TRBV3-1/TRBV3-2; j_call: TRBJ2-1; cdr3_aa: CASSPSRGPYNEQFF
v_call: TRBV6-5; j_call: TRBJ2-7; cdr3_aa: CVSGVSSYEQYF
v_call: TRBV27; j_call: TRBJ2-1; cdr3_aa: CASGRAQSSYNEQFF
v_call: TRBV28; j_call: TRBJ2-5; cdr3_aa: CASSLGSARETQYF
v_call: TRBV2; j_call: TRBJ2-7; cdr3_aa: CASKAGSDYEQYF
v_call: TRBV28; j_call: TRBJ1-1; cdr3_aa: CAILSGTGMGYLEAFF
v_call: TRBV11-2; j_call: TRBJ1-1; cdr3_aa: CASSSGLMNTEAFF
v_call: TRBV5-1; j_call: TRBJ2-7; cdr3_aa: CASSFLWGSSYEQYF
v_call: TRBV27; j_call: TRBJ1-2; cdr3_aa: CASRETGVFYGYTF
v_call: TRBV11-2; j_call: TRBJ2-7; cdr3_aa: CASSLDPRDGSYEQYF
v_call: TRBV5-1; j_call: TRBJ1-1; cdr3_aa: CASSPHGGVNTEAFF
v_call: TRBV6-2/TRBV6-3; j_call: TRBJ2-7; cdr3_aa: CASSALLGYEQYF
v_call: TRBV28; j_call: TRBJ2-7; cdr3_aa: CASSSYPGKLNEQYF
v_call: TRBV12-3/TRBV12-4; j_call: TRBJ2-1; cdr3_aa: CASSFLLAGGQFF
v_call: TRBV5-1; j_call: TRBJ1-2; cdr3_aa: CASALTGTDYGYTF
v_call: TRBV2; j_call: TRBJ2-4; cdr3_aa: CASSESPMGAKNIQYF
v_call: TRBV18; j_call: TRBJ1-3; cdr3_aa: CASSQDISGNTIYF
v_call: TRBV3-1/TRBV3-2; j_call: TRBJ2-7; cdr3_aa: CASSQRRGGYEQYF
v_call: TRBV4-1; j_call: TRBJ1-5; cdr3_aa: CASSQASRGLNNQPQHF
v_call: TRBV2; j_call: TRBJ2-1; cdr3_aa: CASSSTGAALHNEQFF
v_call: TRBV29-1; j_call: TRBJ1-1; cdr3_aa: CSVGLGVTEAFF
v_call: TRBV3-1/TRBV3-2; j_call: TRBJ1-5; cdr3_aa: CASSQRGAQSQPQHF